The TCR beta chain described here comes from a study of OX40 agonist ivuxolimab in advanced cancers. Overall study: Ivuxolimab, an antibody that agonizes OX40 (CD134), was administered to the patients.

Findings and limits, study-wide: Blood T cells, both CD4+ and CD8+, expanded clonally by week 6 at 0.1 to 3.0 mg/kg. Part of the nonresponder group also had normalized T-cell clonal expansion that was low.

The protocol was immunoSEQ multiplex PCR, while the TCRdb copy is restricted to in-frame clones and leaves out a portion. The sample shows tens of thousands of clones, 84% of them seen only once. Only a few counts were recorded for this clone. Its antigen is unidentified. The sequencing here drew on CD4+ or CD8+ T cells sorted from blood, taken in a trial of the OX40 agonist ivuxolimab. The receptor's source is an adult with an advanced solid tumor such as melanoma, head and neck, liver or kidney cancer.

The CDR3 sequence is CASSSPGGTYNEQFF. CDR3 sequence (DNA): TGTGCCAGCAGCTCGCCTGGGGGTACTTACAATGAGCAGTTCTTC. This rearrangement joins TRBV5-4 to TRBJ2-1; tentatively, D is TRBD1 or TRBD2 (5 bases each). Germline lookup yields CDR1 SGHNT and CDR2 YYREEE (reference sequence). Trimming stripped 3 bases from V and 4 bases from J, with 14 bases between. CDR3 length equals 15 residues.